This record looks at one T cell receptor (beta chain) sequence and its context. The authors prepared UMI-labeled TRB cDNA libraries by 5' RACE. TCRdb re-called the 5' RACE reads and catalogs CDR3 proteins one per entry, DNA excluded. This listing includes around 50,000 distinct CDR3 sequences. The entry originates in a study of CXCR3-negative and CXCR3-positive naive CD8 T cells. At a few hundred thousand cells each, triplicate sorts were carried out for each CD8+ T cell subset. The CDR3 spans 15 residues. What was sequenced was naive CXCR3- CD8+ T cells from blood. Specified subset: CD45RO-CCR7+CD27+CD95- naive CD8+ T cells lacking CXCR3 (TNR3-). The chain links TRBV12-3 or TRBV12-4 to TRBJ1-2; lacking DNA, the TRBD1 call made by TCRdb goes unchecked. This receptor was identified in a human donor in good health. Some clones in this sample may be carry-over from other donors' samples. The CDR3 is CASSLITGDNYGYTF.